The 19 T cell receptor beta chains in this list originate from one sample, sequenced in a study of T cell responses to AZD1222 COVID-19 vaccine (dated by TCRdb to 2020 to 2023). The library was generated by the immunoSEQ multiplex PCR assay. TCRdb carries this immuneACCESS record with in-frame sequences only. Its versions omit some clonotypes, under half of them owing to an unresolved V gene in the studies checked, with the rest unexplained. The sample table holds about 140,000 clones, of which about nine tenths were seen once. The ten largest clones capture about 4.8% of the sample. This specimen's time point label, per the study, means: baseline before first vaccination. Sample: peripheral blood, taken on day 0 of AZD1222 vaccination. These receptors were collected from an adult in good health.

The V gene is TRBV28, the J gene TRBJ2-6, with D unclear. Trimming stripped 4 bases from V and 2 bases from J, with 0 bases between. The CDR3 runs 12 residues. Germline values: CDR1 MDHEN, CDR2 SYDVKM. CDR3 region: CASSSGANVLTF. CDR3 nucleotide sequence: TGTGCCAGCAGTTCTGGGGCCAACGTCCTGACTTTC.

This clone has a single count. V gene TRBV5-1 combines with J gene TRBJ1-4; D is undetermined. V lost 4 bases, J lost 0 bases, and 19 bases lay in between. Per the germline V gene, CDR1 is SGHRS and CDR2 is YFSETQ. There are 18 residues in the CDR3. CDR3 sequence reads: CASSPRAGGRSTNEKLFF. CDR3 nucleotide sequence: TGCGCCAGCAGCCCTCGAGCGGGAGGGAGATCAACTAATGAAAAACTGTTTTTT. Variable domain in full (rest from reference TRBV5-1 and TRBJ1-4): KAGVTQTPRYLIKTRGQQVTLSCSPISGHRSVSWYQQTPGQGLQFLFEYFSETQRNKGNFPGRFSGRQFSNSRSEMNVSTLELGDSALYLCASSPRAGGRSTNEKLFFGSGTQLSVL.

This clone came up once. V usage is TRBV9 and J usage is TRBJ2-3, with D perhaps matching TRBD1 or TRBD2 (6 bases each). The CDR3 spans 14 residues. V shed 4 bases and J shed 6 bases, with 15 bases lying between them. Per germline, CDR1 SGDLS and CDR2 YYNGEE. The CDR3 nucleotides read TGTGCCAGCAGCCCAGATCCGGGGGCCGATACGCAGTATTTT. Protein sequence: CASSPDPGADTQYF.

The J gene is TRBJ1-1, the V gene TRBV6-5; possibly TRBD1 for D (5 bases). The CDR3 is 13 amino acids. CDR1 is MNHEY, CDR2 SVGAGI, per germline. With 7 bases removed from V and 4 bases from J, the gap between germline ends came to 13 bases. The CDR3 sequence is CASTQFGGTEAFF. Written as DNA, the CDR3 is TGTGCCAGCACCCAGTTTGGGGGCACTGAAGCTTTCTTT.

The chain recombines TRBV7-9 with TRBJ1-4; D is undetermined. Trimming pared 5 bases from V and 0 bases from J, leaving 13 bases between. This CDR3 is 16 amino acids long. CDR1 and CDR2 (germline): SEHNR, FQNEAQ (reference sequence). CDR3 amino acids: CASSPQALATNEKLFF. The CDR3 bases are TGTGCCAGCAGCCCCCAGGCCCTTGCAACTAATGAAAAACTGTTTTTT.

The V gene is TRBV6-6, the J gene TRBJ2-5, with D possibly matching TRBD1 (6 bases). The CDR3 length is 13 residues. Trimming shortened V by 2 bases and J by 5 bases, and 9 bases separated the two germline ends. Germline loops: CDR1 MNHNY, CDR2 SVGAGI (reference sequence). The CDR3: CASSYGQWETQYF. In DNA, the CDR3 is TGTGCCAGCAGTTACGGACAGTGGGAGACCCAGTACTTC.

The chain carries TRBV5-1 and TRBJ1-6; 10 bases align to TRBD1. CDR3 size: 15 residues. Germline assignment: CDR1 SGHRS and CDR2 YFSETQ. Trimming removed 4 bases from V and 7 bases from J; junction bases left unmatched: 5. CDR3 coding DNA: TGCGCCAGCAGCCTTTCGGGACAGGGGAATTCACCCCTCCACTTT. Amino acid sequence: CASSLSGQGNSPLHF.

Here the CDR3 DNA reads TGTGCCAGTAGTTTACAGGGGTATCAGCCCCAGCATTTT. It is translated as CASSLQGYQPQHF. The chain joins TRBV19 to TRBJ1-5; 7 nucleotides align to TRBD1. V was pared by 5 bases and J by 5 bases, with 3 bases of the junction left unmatched. The CDR3 extends over 13 amino acids. Germline V lookup: CDR1 LNHDA, CDR2 SQIVND (reference sequence).

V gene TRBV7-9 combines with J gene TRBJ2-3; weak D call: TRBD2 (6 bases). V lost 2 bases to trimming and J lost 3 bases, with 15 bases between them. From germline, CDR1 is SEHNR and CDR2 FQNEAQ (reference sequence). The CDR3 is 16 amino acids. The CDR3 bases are TGTGCCAGCAGCTTATTCACCGGGGGAGAGACAGATACGCAGTATTTT. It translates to CASSLFTGGETDTQYF. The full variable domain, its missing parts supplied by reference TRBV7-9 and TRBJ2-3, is DTGVSQNPRHKITKRGQNVTFRCDPISEHNRLYWYRQTLGQGPEFLTYFQNEAQLEKSRLLSDRFSAERPKGSFSTLEIQRTEQGDSAMYLCASSLFTGGETDTQYFGPGTRLTVL.

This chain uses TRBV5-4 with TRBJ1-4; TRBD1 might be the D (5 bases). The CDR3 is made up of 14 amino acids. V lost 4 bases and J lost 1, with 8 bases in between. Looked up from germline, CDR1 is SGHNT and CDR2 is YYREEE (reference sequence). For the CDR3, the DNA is TGTGCCAGCAGCCCTGACAGAACTAATGAAAAACTGTTTTTT. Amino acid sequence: CASSPDRTNEKLFF.

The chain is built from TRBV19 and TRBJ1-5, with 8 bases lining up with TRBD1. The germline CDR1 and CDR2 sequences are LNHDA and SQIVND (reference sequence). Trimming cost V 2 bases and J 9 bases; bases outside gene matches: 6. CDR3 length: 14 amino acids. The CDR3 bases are TGTGCCAGTAGTATAAGGGACAGGAGTGGGCCCCAGCATTTT. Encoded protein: CASSIRDRSGPQHF.

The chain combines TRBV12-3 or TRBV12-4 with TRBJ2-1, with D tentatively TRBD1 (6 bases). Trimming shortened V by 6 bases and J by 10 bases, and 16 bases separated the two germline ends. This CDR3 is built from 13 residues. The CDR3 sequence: CASSRYRDTEQFF. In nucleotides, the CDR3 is TGTGCCAGCAGCCGCTACCGGGACACCGAGCAGTTCTTC.

This CDR3 reads CASSPRTDYEQYF. The CDR3 coding sequence is TGTGCCAGCAGCCCGAGAACCGACTACGAGCAGTACTTC. V gene TRBV7-9 combines with J gene TRBJ2-7; D ambiguous. The CDR3 runs to 13 residues. V shed 5 bases and J shed 3 bases, with 11 bases lying between them. CDR1 and CDR2 (germline): SEHNR, FQNEAQ (reference sequence).

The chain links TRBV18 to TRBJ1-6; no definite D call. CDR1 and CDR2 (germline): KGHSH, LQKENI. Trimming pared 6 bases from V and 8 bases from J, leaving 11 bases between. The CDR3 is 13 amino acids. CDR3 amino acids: CASSGAGDSPLHF. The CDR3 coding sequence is TGTGCCAGCTCGGGAGCCGGCGATTCACCCCTCCACTTT.

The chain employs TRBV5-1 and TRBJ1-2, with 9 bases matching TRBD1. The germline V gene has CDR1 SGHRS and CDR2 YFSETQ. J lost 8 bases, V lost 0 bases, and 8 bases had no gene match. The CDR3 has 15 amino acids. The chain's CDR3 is CASSLAETGGAGYTF. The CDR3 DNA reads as TGCGCCAGCAGCTTGGCTGAAACAGGGGGCGCGGGCTACACCTTC. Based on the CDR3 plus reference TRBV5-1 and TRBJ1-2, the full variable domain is KAGVTQTPRYLIKTRGQQVTLSCSPISGHRSVSWYQQTPGQGLQFLFEYFSETQRNKGNFPGRFSGRQFSNSRSEMNVSTLELGDSALYLCASSLAETGGAGYTFGSGTRLTVV.

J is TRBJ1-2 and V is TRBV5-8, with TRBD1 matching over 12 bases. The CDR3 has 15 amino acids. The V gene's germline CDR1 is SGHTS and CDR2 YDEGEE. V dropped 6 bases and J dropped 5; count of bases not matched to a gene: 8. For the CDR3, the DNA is TGTGCCAGCATAAAAGGGACAGGGGGCTTTTATGGCTACACCTTC. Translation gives CASIKGTGGFYGYTF.

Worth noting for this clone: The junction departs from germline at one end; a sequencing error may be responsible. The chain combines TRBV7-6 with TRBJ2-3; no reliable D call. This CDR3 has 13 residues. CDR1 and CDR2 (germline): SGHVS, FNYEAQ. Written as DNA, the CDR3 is TGTGCCACCAGCAAACAAGTCACAGATACGCAGTATTTT. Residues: CATSKQVTDTQYF.

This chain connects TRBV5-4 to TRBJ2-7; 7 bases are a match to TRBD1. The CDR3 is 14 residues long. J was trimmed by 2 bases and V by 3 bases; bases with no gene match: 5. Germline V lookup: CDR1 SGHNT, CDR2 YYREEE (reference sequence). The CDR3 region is CASSSKGAPYEQYF. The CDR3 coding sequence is TGTGCCAGCAGCTCAAAGGGGGCCCCCTACGAGCAGTACTTC.

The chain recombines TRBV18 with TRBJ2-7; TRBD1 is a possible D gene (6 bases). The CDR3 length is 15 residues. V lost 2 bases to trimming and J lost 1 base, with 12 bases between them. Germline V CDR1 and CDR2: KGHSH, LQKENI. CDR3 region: CASSPGGAQSYEQYF. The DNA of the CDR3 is TGTGCCAGCTCACCAGGGGGCGCACAATCCTACGAGCAGTACTTC. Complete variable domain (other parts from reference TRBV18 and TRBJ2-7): NAGVMQNPRHLVRRRGQEARLRCSPMKGHSHVYWYRQLPEEGLKFMVYLQKENIIDESGMPKERFSAEFPKEGPSILRIQQVVRGDSAAYFCASSPGGAQSYEQYFGPGTRLTVT.